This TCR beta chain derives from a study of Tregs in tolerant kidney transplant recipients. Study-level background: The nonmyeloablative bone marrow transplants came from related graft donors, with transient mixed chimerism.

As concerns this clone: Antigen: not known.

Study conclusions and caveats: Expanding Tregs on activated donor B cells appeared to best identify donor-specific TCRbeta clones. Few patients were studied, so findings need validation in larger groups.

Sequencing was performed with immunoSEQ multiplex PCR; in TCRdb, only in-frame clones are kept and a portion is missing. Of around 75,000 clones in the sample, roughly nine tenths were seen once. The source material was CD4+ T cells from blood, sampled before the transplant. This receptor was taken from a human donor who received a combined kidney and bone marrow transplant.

This CDR3 is CASSEQGFEQYF. DNA for the CDR3: TGTGCCAGCAGTGAACAGGGATTCGAGCAGTACTTC. This chain links TRBV28 with TRBJ2-7; TRBD1 might be the D (6 bases). Germline V gene sequence: CDR1 MDHEN, CDR2 SYDVKM. Trimming took off 5 bases at V and 6 bases at J, with 11 bases between the two ends. The CDR3 has 12 amino acids. The variable domain in full, with the rest retrieved from reference TRBV28 and TRBJ2-7, is DVKVTQSSRYLVKRTGEKVFLECVQDMDHENMFWYRQDPGLGLRLIYFSYDVKMKEKGDIPEGYSVSREKKERFSLILESASTNQTSMYLCASSEQGFEQYFGPGTRLTVT.